The 27 T cell receptor beta chains below were found in one sample sequenced in a study of Ad26.COV2.S vaccination and SARS-CoV-2 variants. This table comes from immunoSEQ multiplex PCR, and its TCRdb copy is limited to in-frame clones, with some not included. The table has around 300,000 clones, more than 85% seen once; the top ten hold approximately 4.5%. Treatment noted: over 15 received Ad26.COV2.S at low or high dose, single or two shots; 5 received placebo; per-sample allocation not given. Each sample was drawn 63 days after the first injection (of vaccine or placebo). The input for sequencing was peripheral blood, taken in a trial of Ad26.COV2.S vaccine versus placebo. All receptors come from a person aged 18-65 years who received the Ad26.COV2.S COVID-19 vaccine or a placebo.

This clone was counted a few times. The chain uses TRBV10-2 and TRBJ1-5; no clear D gene. This CDR3 comprises 13 residues. The V end was cut by 3 bases, the J end by 6 bases, with 9 bases between. From germline, CDR1 is WSHSY and CDR2 SAAADI. The CDR3: CASSEFEGQPQHF. The CDR3 DNA sequence: TGCGCCAGCAGTGAATTCGAAGGTCAGCCCCAGCATTTT.

Here the CDR3 DNA reads TGTGCCACCAGCAGAGATCGAGGGGGGCCGGAGACCCAGTACTTC. It is translated as CATSRDRGGPETQYF. The V gene is TRBV15, the J gene TRBJ2-5; the D call may be TRBD1 or TRBD2 (6 bases each). This CDR3 comprises 15 residues. The ends were cut back, 0 bases at V and 5 bases at J, with 13 bases in the middle. Germline values: CDR1 LNHNV, CDR2 YYDKDF (reference sequence). Full variable domain (missing parts from reference TRBV15 and TRBJ2-5): DAMVIQNPRYQVTQFGKPVTLSCSQTLNHNVMYWYQQKSSQAPKLLFHYYDKDFNNEADTPDNFQSRRPNTSFCFLDIRSPGLGDTAMYLCATSRDRGGPETQYFGPGTRLLVL.

This chain links TRBV4-2 with TRBJ2-3; a weak D match, TRBD2 (5 bases). The germline V gene encodes CDR1 LGHNA and CDR2 YNFKEQ. This CDR3 has 21 amino acids. V dropped 0 bases and J dropped 4 bases, with 29 bases sitting between them. The CDR3: CASSQDPSPLDSVEDSDTQYF. CDR3 nucleotides: TGTGCCAGCAGCCAAGATCCCTCGCCACTAGATTCCGTTGAGGATTCAGATACGCAGTATTTT.

J is TRBJ2-3 and V is TRBV9; TRBD1 matches 8 bases. Germline CDR1 reads SGDLS; CDR2 reads YYNGEE. J lost 5 bases, V lost 3 bases, and 5 bases had no gene match. The CDR3 contains 14 residues. CDR3 residues: CASSETGAGDTQYF. The CDR3 region has the DNA TGTGCCAGCAGCGAGACAGGGGCTGGAGATACGCAGTATTTT.

V and J are TRBV2 and TRBJ2-7; TRBD2 might be the D (6 bases). The CDR3 contains 12 residues. CDR1 is SNHLY, CDR2 FYNNEI, per germline. Trimming removed 6 bases at V and 1 base at J, with 7 bases between. CDR3 sequence reads: CASRAGSYEQYF. The CDR3 coding sequence is TGTGCCAGCAGGGCGGGGTCCTACGAGCAGTACTTC. The whole variable domain, remainder taken from reference TRBV2 and TRBJ2-7, is EPEVTQTPSHQVTQMGQEVILRCVPISNHLYFYWYRQILGQKVEFLVSFYNNEISEKSEIFDDQFSVERPDGSNFTLKIRSTKLEDSAMYFCASRAGSYEQYFGPGTRLTVT.

The chain recombines TRBV6-6 with TRBJ1-5; perhaps TRBD1 as D (5 bases). Trimming removed 0 bases from V and 7 bases from J, with 13 bases in between. This CDR3 is 15 amino acids long. Germline CDR1 is MNHNY and CDR2 is SVGAGI (reference sequence). The CDR3 DNA follows: TGTGCCAGCAGTTACTCAGAATGGGGGGACCAGCCCCAGCATTTT. It is translated as CASSYSEWGDQPQHF.

This clone was seen only once. The V and J genes are TRBV19 and TRBJ1-1, with D unclear. In germline, CDR1 is LNHDA, CDR2 SQIVND (reference sequence). The length of the CDR3 is 15 residues. V dropped 6 bases and J dropped 1 base, with 15 bases sitting between them. CDR3 protein: CASRVSWNSNTEAFF. DNA of the CDR3: TGTGCCAGTAGGGTATCATGGAATTCGAACACTGAAGCTTTCTTT. The full variable domain, its missing parts supplied by reference TRBV19 and TRBJ1-1, is DGGITQSPKYLFRKEGQNVTLSCEQNLNHDAMYWYRQDPGQGLRLIYYSQIVNDFQKGDIAEGYSVSREKKESFPLTVTSAQKNPTAFYLCASRVSWNSNTEAFFGQGTRLTVV.

The chain links TRBV29-1 to TRBJ1-2; D call uncertain. Trimming left V 4 bases short and J 8 bases short, with 17 bases between. The CDR3 loop spans 13 amino acids. Looked up from germline, CDR1 is SQVTM and CDR2 is ANQGSEA. CDR3 DNA: TGCAGCGTTGCCCAGGTCGGTTTAGACGGCTACACCTTC. Its protein product is CSVAQVGLDGYTF.

The rearrangement uses TRBV7-9 and TRBJ1-3; D is unclear. The V and J ends lost 1 base and 4 bases respectively, with 8 bases between them. This CDR3 is built from 14 residues. Germline V gene sequence: CDR1 SEHNR, CDR2 FQNEAQ (reference sequence). In nucleotides, the CDR3 is TGTGCCAGCAGCTTAGATCTCGGCGGAAACACCATATATTTT. Translation: CASSLDLGGNTIYF.

CDR3 sequence reads: CASSFGTGGYEQYF. In nucleotides, the CDR3 is TGTGCCAGCAGCTTTGGGACAGGGGGGTACGAGCAGTACTTC. The chain employs TRBV7-2 and TRBJ2-7, with 11 bases that match TRBD1. Germline V gives CDR1 SGHTA, CDR2 FQGNSA. This CDR3 has 14 residues. V gave up 3 bases and J gave up 4 bases; unmatched junction bases: 2.

The chain has TRBV27 and TRBJ2-5; D is ambiguous. CDR3 length: 13 amino acids. The V end lost 1 base, the J end lost 1 base, and 4 bases lay between the germline ends. The germline V gene encodes CDR1 MNHEY and CDR2 SMNVEV (reference sequence). The CDR3 region is CASSLLAQETQYF. As DNA, the CDR3 is TGTGCCAGCAGTTTATTAGCCCAAGAGACCCAGTACTTC.

In DNA form, the CDR3 reads TGCGCCAGCAGCTCAATACAGAGAGGGGATACGCAGTATTTT. It encodes CASSSIQRGDTQYF. The chain couples TRBV5-1 to TRBJ2-3; TRBD2 is a possible D gene (5 bases). Trimming removed 3 bases from V and 6 bases from J, with 14 bases in between. CDR3 length: 14 amino acids. The germline CDR1 and CDR2 sequences are SGHRS and YFSETQ.

This sequence joins TRBV9 and TRBJ1-6; no firm D call. CDR3 length equals 13 residues. Germline values: CDR1 SGDLS, CDR2 YYNGEE. Trimming removed 0 bases at V and 9 bases at J, with 7 bases between. DNA of the CDR3: TGTGCCAGCAGCGTAGAGTTAGGTTCACCCCTCCACTTT. Translation gives CASSVELGSPLHF.

The rearrangement links TRBV2 to TRBJ1-2, with TRBD1 matching over 7 bases. J was trimmed by 8 bases and V by 8 bases; bases with no gene match: 8. CDR3 length: 12 amino acids. Germline CDR1 reads SNHLY; CDR2 reads FYNNEI. CDR3 in amino acids: CASVDRAYGYTF. In DNA form, the CDR3 reads TGTGCCAGCGTAGACAGGGCCTACGGCTACACCTTC. Full variable domain (rest looked up from reference TRBV2 and TRBJ1-2): EPEVTQTPSHQVTQMGQEVILRCVPISNHLYFYWYRQILGQKVEFLVSFYNNEISEKSEIFDDQFSVERPDGSNFTLKIRSTKLEDSAMYFCASVDRAYGYTFGSGTRLTVV.

Regarding this clone: This sample also contains other DNA sequences that code for the same CDR3. V and J are TRBV7-9 and TRBJ2-3; 7 bases match TRBD1. The germline CDR1 and CDR2 sequences are SEHNR and FQNEAQ (reference sequence). The CDR3 sequence is 15 residues long. The V and J ends lost 5 bases and 0 bases, in that order; junction bases with no gene match: 5. CDR3 residues: CASSRRDRSTDTQYF. CDR3 coding DNA: TGTGCCAGCAGCCGCCGGGACAGAAGCACAGATACGCAGTATTTT.

V and J are TRBV15 and TRBJ2-5; the D gene is possibly TRBD1 (6 bases). Per germline, CDR1 LNHNV and CDR2 YYDKDF (reference sequence). V was pared by 3 bases and J by 4 bases, with 18 bases between. This CDR3 is 16 amino acids long. CDR3 coding DNA: TGTGCCACCAGCAGGGACCACAGGGAGCTTGGAGAGACCCAGTACTTC. Protein sequence: CATSRDHRELGETQYF. Drawing the rest from reference TRBV15 and TRBJ2-5, the complete variable domain is DAMVIQNPRYQVTQFGKPVTLSCSQTLNHNVMYWYQQKSSQAPKLLFHYYDKDFNNEADTPDNFQSRRPNTSFCFLDIRSPGLGDTAMYLCATSRDHRELGETQYFGPGTRLLVL.

This clone was recorded once. This chain uses TRBV29-1 with TRBJ2-3, with 10 bases lining up with TRBD2. Germline loops: CDR1 SQVTM, CDR2 ANQGSEA. The ends lost 6 bases at V and 1 base at J; junction bases unmatched: 7. The CDR3 totals 15 residues. The CDR3 loop is CSVETSGVGTDTQYF. The CDR3 coding sequence is TGCAGCGTCGAAACTAGCGGGGTGGGCACAGATACGCAGTATTTT.

The chain recombines TRBV27 with TRBJ2-7, with 10 positions matching TRBD2. J gave up 5 bases and V 4 bases, and 5 bases lay outside the gene matches. The CDR3 spans 14 residues. Germline CDR1 and CDR2: MNHEY and SMNVEV (reference sequence). The CDR3 reads CASSSSGSLDEQYF. CDR3 in DNA: TGTGCCAGCAGTTCTAGCGGGAGTCTCGACGAGCAGTACTTC.

V gene TRBV4-1 combines with J gene TRBJ1-1; D is unresolved. Germline-derived CDR1 and CDR2 are MGHRA and YSYEKL. Deletions cut 3 bases from V and 0 bases from J, with 11 bases between. There are 15 residues in the CDR3. CDR3 nucleotide sequence: TGCGCCAGCAGCCAGACCCTCCGGATGAACACTGAAGCTTTCTTT. This gives the protein CASSQTLRMNTEAFF.

The CDR3 protein is CASSLWSGRANVLTF. The DNA of the CDR3 is TGCGCCAGCAGCTTATGGTCCGGCAGGGCCAACGTCCTGACTTTC. The chain couples TRBV5-1 to TRBJ2-6; D not certain. Germline CDR1 is SGHRS and CDR2 is YFSETQ. Trimming stripped 2 bases from V and 5 bases from J, with 11 bases between. This CDR3 has 15 residues.

This clone was observed a single time. V and J are TRBV5-6 and TRBJ2-3, with 7 bases aligning to TRBD2. This CDR3 comprises 16 residues. The junction had 11 bases not matched to a gene; V was cut back by 3 bases and J by 4 bases. CDR1 and CDR2 from the germline V gene are SGHDT and YYEEEE. The CDR3 bases are TGTGCCAGCAGCTCGTATGGACTAGATTTTGCAGATACGCAGTATTTT. Residues: CASSSYGLDFADTQYF.

J is TRBJ1-2 and V is TRBV2; TRBD1 might be the D (5 bases). V shed 4 bases and J shed 8 bases, with 11 bases lying between them. The CDR3 length is 12 residues. Germline V CDR1 and CDR2: SNHLY, FYNNEI. CDR3 protein: CASSARVGGYTF. In DNA form, the CDR3 reads TGTGCCAGCAGTGCCAGGGTGGGGGGCTACACCTTC. Full variable domain (rest looked up from reference TRBV2 and TRBJ1-2): EPEVTQTPSHQVTQMGQEVILRCVPISNHLYFYWYRQILGQKVEFLVSFYNNEISEKSEIFDDQFSVERPDGSNFTLKIRSTKLEDSAMYFCASSARVGGYTFGSGTRLTVV.

The rearrangement uses TRBV4-2 and TRBJ1-2, with TRBD1 matching 7 bases. The CDR3 runs 14 residues. CDR1 LGHNA and CDR2 YNFKEQ come from the germline V gene. The V gene end was trimmed by 1 base and the J gene end by 3 bases; junction bases not matched to a gene: 2. The CDR3 coding sequence is TGTGCCAGCAGCCAAGCGGGACAGTACTATGGCTACACCTTC. Translated, it gives CASSQAGQYYGYTF.

Details on this clone: The same CDR3 is also encoded by other DNA sequences in this sample. The genes are TRBV3-1 (or the pseudogene TRBV3-2) and TRBJ2-3; D call uncertain. The V end was cut by 0 bases, the J end by 0 bases, with 1 base between. CDR1 is LGHDT, CDR2 YNNKEL, per germline (reference sequence). This CDR3 has 13 amino acids. The DNA for the CDR3 is TGTGCCAGCAGCCAAGAGAGCACAGATACGCAGTATTTT. This gives the protein CASSQESTDTQYF.

V usage is TRBV9 and J usage is TRBJ1-4; a possible D gene is TRBD1 (6 bases). Between the trimmed V and J ends, which lost 0 bases and 2 bases, there was a span of 8 bases. The CDR3 covers 15 residues. Germline CDR1 is SGDLS and CDR2 is YYNGEE. CDR3 sequence reads: CASSVEGGTNEKLFF. In nucleotides, the CDR3 is TGTGCCAGCAGCGTAGAGGGGGGCACTAATGAAAAACTGTTTTTT. Based on the CDR3 plus reference TRBV9 and TRBJ1-4, the full variable domain is DSGVTQTPKHLITATGQRVTLRCSPRSGDLSVYWYQQSLDQGLQFLIQYYNGEERAKGNILERFSAQQFPDLHSELNLSSLELGDSALYFCASSVEGGTNEKLFFGSGTQLSVL.

The chain combines TRBV7-9 with TRBJ2-3, with D perhaps matching TRBD2 (6 bases). Trimming took 6 bases from V and 5 from J, leaving 18 bases between them. The CDR3 spans 15 residues. CDR1 and CDR2 from the germline V gene are SEHNR and FQNEAQ (reference sequence). The CDR3 sequence is CASRAGGPVQDTQYF. The CDR3, as DNA: TGTGCCAGCAGGGCCGGAGGGCCAGTCCAAGATACGCAGTATTTT.

The rearrangement uses TRBV29-1 and TRBJ2-7; tentatively, D is TRBD2 (5 bases). The V and J ends lost 1 base and 5 bases respectively, with 12 bases between them. Germline lookup yields CDR1 SQVTM and CDR2 ANQGSEA. The CDR3 runs 13 residues. Here the CDR3 reads CSVEAGFGDEQYF. DNA of the CDR3: TGCAGCGTTGAAGCGGGGTTCGGAGACGAGCAGTACTTC.